Listed here is a single T cell receptor (beta chain). The assay was immunoSEQ multiplex PCR, and TCRdb's table has in-frame clones only and misses some. This sample has about 70,000 clones, with about 92% found just once. The sample is drawn from a study of T cell changes during pregnancy in multiple sclerosis. V lost 4 bases and J lost 3; bases outside the gene matches: 5. Germline V gene data show CDR1 as SGHRS and CDR2 as YFSETQ. This CDR3 has 15 residues. The TCR originated in a female donor with multiple sclerosis, enrolled in a pregnancy study. Specimen: peripheral blood, collected after pregnancy. The genes are TRBV5-1 and TRBJ1-2; 11 bases are a match to TRBD1. CDR3 protein: CASSEGTGGYYGYTF. CDR3 DNA sequence: TGCGCCAGCAGCGAAGGGACAGGGGGATACTATGGCTACACCTTC.